This entry is about one T cell receptor beta chain. Its antigen remains unknown. The sample originates from a study of cytomegalovirus exposure and HLA in healthy donors. Study-wide results and limits: It was 164 TCR beta chains that were listed as cytomegalovirus-associated. Sequencing had likely introduced a cluster of highly shared sequence variants as an artifact.

Amplification used 60 Vbeta primers and 13 Jbeta primers. Generated by immunoSEQ multiplex PCR, the TCRdb table keeps only in-frame clones and is missing some. The data show around 140,000 clones, approximately 84% seen once. V lost 4 bases to trimming and J lost 14 bases, with 16 bases between them. Germline lookup yields CDR1 SGHRS and CDR2 YFSETQ. This CDR3 has 13 residues. This chain uses TRBV5-1 with TRBJ1-6; perhaps TRBD1 as D (6 bases). The sequence derives from a man younger than 40 in good health and CMV-seropositive. The sample consisted of PBMCs. CDR3 sequence (DNA): TGCGCCAGCAGCCCCCGACAGGACGGCACCCTCCACTTT. This translates into CASSPRQDGTLHF. The whole variable domain, remainder taken from reference TRBV5-1 and TRBJ1-6, is KAGVTQTPRYLIKTRGQQVTLSCSPISGHRSVSWYQQTPGQGLQFLFEYFSETQRNKGNFPGRFSGRQFSNSRSEMNVSTLELGDSALYLCASSPRQDGTLHFGNGTRLTVT.